The 9 T cell receptor beta chains reported below all come from one sample, sequenced in a study of cytomegalovirus exposure and HLA in healthy donors. The PCR was carried out with 60 Vbeta primers and 13 Jbeta primers. The repertoire was sequenced with immunoSEQ multiplex PCR; TCRdb's copy has only in-frame clones and lacks some. The sample holds about 160,000 clones; 80% to 90% are singletons and the top ten take approximately 2.3%. The sample comprised PBMCs. These receptor sequences come from a male donor in good health and CMV-seronegative.

The V call is TRBV6-5, the J call TRBJ2-5, with 8 bases that match TRBD2. This CDR3 contains 13 residues. Unmatched junction bases numbered 6, after V lost 8 bases and J lost 4 bases. Germline V gives CDR1 MNHEY, CDR2 SVGAGI. The CDR3 sequence: CASPGGASETQYF. As DNA, the CDR3 is TGTGCCAGCCCGGGGGGGGCCTCAGAGACCCAGTACTTC.

The gene calls are TRBV9 and TRBJ2-7; possible D gene TRBD1, 6 bases. The CDR3 contains 15 residues. V was trimmed by 4 bases and J by 2 bases, leaving 16 bases between them. From germline, CDR1 is SGDLS and CDR2 YYNGEE. The CDR3 loop is CASSPFTTGTYEQYF. The CDR3 coding sequence is TGTGCCAGCAGCCCTTTTACGACAGGAACCTACGAGCAGTACTTC.

This clone appeared a single time. This chain joins TRBV9 and TRBJ2-1, with 7 bases aligning to TRBD2. This CDR3 is built from 18 residues. J gave up 5 bases and V 0 bases, and 14 bases lay outside the gene matches. Germline loops: CDR1 SGDLS, CDR2 YYNGEE. The CDR3 nucleotides read TGTGCCAGCAGCGTAGATTCTAAGGGCGGGAGTATAAACAATGAGCAGTTCTTC. Its translation: CASSVDSKGGSINNEQFF. Full variable domain (rest looked up from reference TRBV9 and TRBJ2-1): DSGVTQTPKHLITATGQRVTLRCSPRSGDLSVYWYQQSLDQGLQFLIQYYNGEERAKGNILERFSAQQFPDLHSELNLSSLELGDSALYFCASSVDSKGGSINNEQFFGPGTRLTVL.

This sequence joins TRBV11-3 and TRBJ2-7; 7 bases fit TRBD1. The CDR3 has 15 residues. CDR1 is SGHNT, CDR2 YENEEA, per germline. The V gene end was trimmed by 6 bases and the J gene end by 2 bases; junction bases not matched to a gene: 10. In DNA, the CDR3 is TGTGCCAGCAGACAAGGGGGCGCAATCCCCTACGAGCAGTACTTC. It is translated as CASRQGGAIPYEQYF.

CDR3 sequence: CASSEPGAVETQYF. Written as DNA, the CDR3 is TGTGCCAGCAGTGAACCAGGGGCTGTGGAGACCCAGTACTTC. V usage is TRBV6-1 and J usage is TRBJ2-5, with a tentative D call TRBD1 (6 bases). V was shortened by 2 bases and J by 5 bases, with 12 bases between the two germline ends. The CDR3 contains 14 residues. CDR1 and CDR2 from the germline V gene are MNHNS and SASEGT.

The chain combines TRBV19 with TRBJ1-2; D not resolved. V was pared by 0 bases and J by 4 bases, with 12 bases between. Germline V CDR1 and CDR2: LNHDA, SQIVND (reference sequence). The CDR3 totals 15 residues. The CDR3 sequence is CASSIDLETVYGYTF. The CDR3 DNA reads as TGTGCCAGTAGTATAGATCTGGAGACGGTCTATGGCTACACCTTC.

The genes are TRBV6-5 and TRBJ1-1; D is uncertain. The CDR3 spans 12 residues. Trimming shortened V by 6 bases and J by 0 bases, and 5 bases separated the two germline ends. Germline V lookup: CDR1 MNHEY, CDR2 SVGAGI. This CDR3 is CASSPVNTEAFF. The CDR3 region has the DNA TGTGCCAGCAGCCCAGTGAACACTGAAGCTTTCTTT.

The chain uses TRBV14 and TRBJ1-2; a weak D match, TRBD1 (6 bases). This CDR3 has 21 amino acids. Germline V gives CDR1 SGHDN, CDR2 FVKESK. The V end was cut by 0 bases, the J end by 6 bases, with 32 bases between. CDR3 coding DNA: TGTGCCAGCAGCCAAGACCGGGCGTCGTCTCCCCGGGGGGCCAGGGCCCATGGCTACACCTTC. It is translated as CASSQDRASSPRGARAHGYTF. Looking up the rest from reference TRBV14 and TRBJ1-2 gives the full variable domain: EAGVTQFPSHSVIEKGQTVTLRCDPISGHDNLYWYRRVMGKEIKFLLHFVKESKQDESGMPNNRFLAERTGGTYSTLKVQPAELEDSGVYFCASSQDRASSPRGARAHGYTFGSGTRLTVV.

In its sample, this clone was seen a few times. V is TRBV2 and J is TRBJ2-1, with D perhaps matching TRBD2 (6 bases). Trimming cost V 6 bases and J 15 bases, with 18 bases left between them. The germline V gene has CDR1 SNHLY and CDR2 FYNNEI. CDR3 length: 12 residues. CDR3 residues: CASRATSPRRFF. CDR3 DNA: TGTGCCAGCAGAGCCACTAGCCCGCGTCGGTTCTTC. The complete variable domain, with remaining parts taken from reference TRBV2 and TRBJ2-1, reads EPEVTQTPSHQVTQMGQEVILRCVPISNHLYFYWYRQILGQKVEFLVSFYNNEISEKSEIFDDQFSVERPDGSNFTLKIRSTKLEDSAMYFCASRATSPRRFFGPGTRLTVL.